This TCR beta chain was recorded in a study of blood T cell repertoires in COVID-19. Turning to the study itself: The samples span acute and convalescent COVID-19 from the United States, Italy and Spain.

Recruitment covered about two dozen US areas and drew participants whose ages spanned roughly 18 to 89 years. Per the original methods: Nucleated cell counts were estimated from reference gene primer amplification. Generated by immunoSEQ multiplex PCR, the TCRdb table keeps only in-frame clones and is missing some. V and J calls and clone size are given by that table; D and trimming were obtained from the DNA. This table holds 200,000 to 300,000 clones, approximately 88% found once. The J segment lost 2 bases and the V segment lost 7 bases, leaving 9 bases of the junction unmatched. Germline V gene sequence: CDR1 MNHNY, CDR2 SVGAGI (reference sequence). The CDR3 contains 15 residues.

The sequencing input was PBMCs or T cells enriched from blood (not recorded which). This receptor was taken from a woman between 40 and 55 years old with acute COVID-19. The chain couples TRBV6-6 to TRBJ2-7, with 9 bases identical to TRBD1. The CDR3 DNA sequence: TGTGCCAGCACCTATCGGACAGGGGAGCCCTACGAGCAGTACTTC. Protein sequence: CASTYRTGEPYEQYF.